The 25 T cell receptor beta chains given below trace back to one sample, sequenced in a study of blood T cell repertoires in COVID-19. Sequencing was performed with immunoSEQ multiplex PCR; in TCRdb, only in-frame clones are kept and a portion is missing. The sample records some 320,000 clones, nearly 90% being singletons. Sequences were obtained from PBMCs or T cells enriched from blood (not recorded which). The receptors here all came from a woman in her 50s who had been exposed to COVID-19.

This clone occurred once. The chain combines TRBV4-1 with TRBJ2-3; 9 bases agree with TRBD2. Germline V lookup: CDR1 MGHRA, CDR2 YSYEKL. J gave up 3 bases and V 4 bases, and 2 bases lay outside the gene matches. CDR3 length equals 14 residues. The DNA of the CDR3 is TGCGCCAGCAGCCTTAGCGGGGGAACAGATACGCAGTATTTT. It translates to CASSLSGGTDTQYF.

The chain employs TRBV30 and TRBJ2-2, with TRBD2 matching over 7 bases. This CDR3 is 14 amino acids long. The trim removed 2 bases at V and 6 bases at J, leaving 6 bases unmatched. In germline, CDR1 is GTSNPN, CDR2 SVGIG (reference sequence). The CDR3 DNA is TGTGCCTGGAGTCGGGCAGGGAGGGCCGGGGAGCTGTTTTTT. Protein product: CAWSRAGRAGELFF.

The rearrangement uses TRBV28 and TRBJ2-7; TRBD2 is a possible D gene (6 bases). Trimming cost V 2 bases and J 2 bases, with 10 bases left between them. The CDR3 consists of 14 residues. From germline, CDR1 is MDHEN and CDR2 SYDVKM. The CDR3 sequence is CASSLGGNPYEQYF. CDR3 nucleotides: TGTGCCAGCAGTTTAGGGGGGAACCCCTACGAGCAGTACTTC. Full variable domain (outside the CDR3, taken from reference TRBV28 and TRBJ2-7): DVKVTQSSRYLVKRTGEKVFLECVQDMDHENMFWYRQDPGLGLRLIYFSYDVKMKEKGDIPEGYSVSREKKERFSLILESASTNQTSMYLCASSLGGNPYEQYFGPGTRLTVT.

The chain has TRBV28 and TRBJ2-4; 8 positions agree with TRBD1. Germline CDR1 is MDHEN and CDR2 is SYDVKM. V lost 2 bases and J lost 0; bases outside the gene matches: 6. This CDR3 contains 17 residues. CDR3 sequence reads: CASSLTGTGLAKNIQYF. Written as DNA, the CDR3 is TGTGCCAGCAGTTTAACGGGGACAGGCCTAGCCAAAAACATTCAGTACTTC.

The V gene is TRBV19, the J gene TRBJ1-2; D is unresolved. CDR3 length equals 15 residues. The germline gives CDR1 LNHDA, CDR2 SQIVND (reference sequence). V gave up 0 bases and J gave up 4 bases, with 12 bases separating them. Here the CDR3 DNA reads TGTGCCAGTAGTATAGATCCTGGCAGCGGCTATGGCTACACCTTC. It yields the protein CASSIDPGSGYGYTF. Complete variable domain (other parts from reference TRBV19 and TRBJ1-2): DGGITQSPKYLFRKEGQNVTLSCEQNLNHDAMYWYRQDPGQGLRLIYYSQIVNDFQKGDIAEGYSVSREKKESFPLTVTSAQKNPTAFYLCASSIDPGSGYGYTFGSGTRLTVV.

The chain uses TRBV27 and TRBJ2-4; D may be TRBD1 (5 bases). The CDR3 loop spans 14 amino acids. Between the trimmed V and J ends, which lost 2 bases and 5 bases, there was a span of 10 bases. Per the germline V gene, CDR1 is MNHEY and CDR2 is SMNVEV (reference sequence). The CDR3 coding sequence is TGTGCCAGCAGTTTAACCAGGGTCGAAAACATTCAGTACTTC. Its translation: CASSLTRVENIQYF.

The V and J genes are TRBV5-4 and TRBJ2-6; tentative D call: TRBD1 (5 bases). The length of the CDR3 is 19 residues. The V end lost 0 bases, the J end lost 0 bases, and 16 bases lay between the germline ends. Germline V gene data show CDR1 as SGHNT and CDR2 as YYREEE (reference sequence). The DNA for the CDR3 is TGTGCCAGCAGCTTGGATATTGCGGCAGGGCTCTCTGGGGCCAACGTCCTGACTTTC. It encodes CASSLDIAAGLSGANVLTF.

This clone is a singleton in its sample. V usage is TRBV21-1 and J usage is TRBJ2-7; the D segment call TRBD1 is taken from the table without a DNA check. TRBV21-1 is noted as a pseudogene. CDR3 size: 17 residues. The CDR3 loop is CASSKRRTGIPSYEQYF. The CDR3 coding sequence is TGTGCCAGCAGCAAAAGACGGACAGGGATTCCGTCCTACGAGCAGTACTTC.

The V call is TRBV12-3 or TRBV12-4, the J call TRBJ1-2; D is possibly TRBD1 (5 bases). The V gene lost 0 bases and the J gene lost 6 bases, with 8 bases spanning the gap. The CDR3 loop spans 13 amino acids. The CDR3 sequence: CASSLARVDGYTF. The DNA for the CDR3 is TGTGCCAGCAGTTTAGCCAGGGTGGATGGCTACACCTTC.

This clone showed up just once. The chain employs TRBV7-9 and TRBJ1-2; 8 nucleotides match TRBD1. The CDR3 runs to 18 residues. V lost 5 bases, J lost 4 bases, and 18 bases stayed unmatched. Germline V gene data show CDR1 as SEHNR and CDR2 as FQNEAQ (reference sequence). As DNA, the CDR3 is TGTGCCAGCAGCCCAGAACCTACTCGAGTGCAGGGGGCCTATGGCTACACCTTC. Translated, it gives CASSPEPTRVQGAYGYTF.

V is TRBV19 and J is TRBJ2-1, with TRBD1 matching over 8 bases. The CDR3 is 15 amino acids. Unmatched junction bases numbered 13, after V lost 6 bases and J lost 9 bases. Looked up from germline, CDR1 is LNHDA and CDR2 is SQIVND (reference sequence). The CDR3 reads CASSYQPGGPVEQFF. CDR3 nucleotides: TGTGCCAGTAGCTACCAACCAGGGGGCCCCGTTGAGCAGTTCTTC.

This chain links TRBV7-2 with TRBJ1-1; D remains ambiguous. The CDR3 consists of 13 residues. Germline V gives CDR1 SGHTA, CDR2 FQGNSA. The germline V and J ends were trimmed by 5 bases and 3 bases, with 10 bases remaining between them. In nucleotides, the CDR3 is TGTGCCAGCAGCATAACTCGCGACACTGAAGCTTTCTTT. Protein: CASSITRDTEAFF.

This rearrangement joins TRBV24-1 to TRBJ1-1; 9 bases match TRBD1. This CDR3 has 13 residues. Germline values: CDR1 KGHDR, CDR2 SFDVKD. With V trimmed by 5 bases and J by 5 bases, 2 bases remained unmatched. This CDR3 reads CATSGQGGTEAFF. The CDR3 region has the DNA TGTGCCACCAGTGGACAGGGGGGGACTGAAGCTTTCTTT.

A word on this clone: Germline and junction disagree at one end, which may indicate a read error. The chain employs TRBV5-6 and TRBJ1-4; tentatively, D is TRBD1 (6 bases). Germline V gene lookup returns CDR1 SGHDT and CDR2 YYEEEE. This CDR3 is 14 amino acids long. The CDR3 region is CASSFQGTTEKLFF. DNA of the CDR3: TGTGCCAGCAGCTTTCAGGGGACTACTGAAAAACTGTTTTTT.

The chain employs TRBV7-2 and TRBJ2-5; TRBD2 matches at 11 bases. Germline loops: CDR1 SGHTA, CDR2 FQGNSA. V trimming: 1 base; J trimming: 0 bases; junction bases outside the gene matches: 1. The CDR3 runs 16 residues. The CDR3: CASSLVSGGDQETQYF. Written as DNA, the CDR3 is TGTGCCAGCAGCTTAGTTAGCGGGGGGGACCAAGAGACCCAGTACTTC.

The CDR3, as DNA: TGTGCCAGCAGCCAAACTCTAGGAAGGGGCCCCCAAGAGACCCAGTACTTC. This codes for CASSQTLGRGPQETQYF. This chain connects TRBV4-2 to TRBJ2-5; possible D gene TRBD1, 5 bases. The germline CDR1 and CDR2 sequences are LGHNA and YNFKEQ. CDR3 size: 17 residues. Deletions cut 2 bases from V and 1 base from J, with 17 bases between.

The genes are TRBV2 and TRBJ2-1; D is possibly TRBD1 (6 bases). V gave up 4 bases and J gave up 2 bases, with 24 bases separating them. Per germline, CDR1 SNHLY and CDR2 FYNNEI. The CDR3 spans 19 residues. This chain's CDR3 is CASSVLPGTRGGTYNEQFF. As DNA, the CDR3 is TGTGCCAGCAGTGTTTTGCCCGGGACCCGAGGGGGTACCTACAATGAGCAGTTCTTC.

The V and J genes are TRBV7-9 and TRBJ1-3, with a possible D match to TRBD1 (5 bases). Trimming stripped 5 bases from V and 3 bases from J, with 8 bases between. In germline, CDR1 is SEHNR, CDR2 FQNEAQ (reference sequence). There are 13 residues in the CDR3. The CDR3 nucleotides read TGTGCCAGCAGCCTGGGACTTGGAAACACCATATATTTT. As protein: CASSLGLGNTIYF. Together with reference TRBV7-9 and TRBJ1-3, the CDR3 gives the full variable domain: DTGVSQNPRHKITKRGQNVTFRCDPISEHNRLYWYRQTLGQGPEFLTYFQNEAQLEKSRLLSDRFSAERPKGSFSTLEIQRTEQGDSAMYLCASSLGLGNTIYFGEGSWLTVV.

The J gene is TRBJ2-7, the V gene TRBV6-5; TRBD1 matches 10 bases. Germline CDR1 is MNHEY and CDR2 is SVGAGI. Trimming at V came to 6 bases and at J to 5 bases, leaving 7 bases not matched to a gene. The CDR3 has 14 amino acids. The CDR3 DNA reads TGTGCCAGCAGCCCAACCGGGACAGGGGACGAGCAGTACTTC. Its protein is CASSPTGTGDEQYF.

The chain combines TRBV2 with TRBJ2-2; 12 bases are shared with TRBD1. This CDR3 region has 17 residues. Trimming removed 6 bases from V and 4 bases from J; junction bases left unmatched: 9. CDR1 SNHLY and CDR2 FYNNEI come from the germline V gene. The CDR3 loop is CASSRGQGALGTGELFF. As DNA, the CDR3 is TGTGCCAGCAGCCGGGGACAGGGGGCTCTAGGCACCGGGGAGCTGTTTTTT. Based on the CDR3 plus reference TRBV2 and TRBJ2-2, the full variable domain is EPEVTQTPSHQVTQMGQEVILRCVPISNHLYFYWYRQILGQKVEFLVSFYNNEISEKSEIFDDQFSVERPDGSNFTLKIRSTKLEDSAMYFCASSRGQGALGTGELFFGEGSRLTVL.

The gene calls are TRBV28 and TRBJ1-4, with TRBD1 identical over 7 bases. The germline gives CDR1 MDHEN, CDR2 SYDVKM. Germline trimming cut 6 bases from V and 7 bases from J; bases unmatched to any gene: 14. There are 16 residues in the CDR3. Here the CDR3 reads CASSPLGGRGGEKLFF. CDR3 in DNA: TGTGCCAGCAGCCCCTTAGGGGGCAGGGGAGGTGAAAAACTGTTTTTT.

This clone showed up just once. The rearrangement joins TRBV18 to TRBJ1-5; D remains unclear. This CDR3 contains 13 residues. Germline V gene sequence: CDR1 KGHSH, CDR2 LQKENI. The V and J ends lost 3 bases and 6 bases respectively, with 9 bases between them. CDR3 sequence (DNA): TGTGCCAGCTCACCTACGCGTAGTCAGCCCCAGCATTTT. Amino acid sequence: CASSPTRSQPQHF. The variable domain in full, completed from reference TRBV18 and TRBJ1-5, reads NAGVMQNPRHLVRRRGQEARLRCSPMKGHSHVYWYRQLPEEGLKFMVYLQKENIIDESGMPKERFSAEFPKEGPSILRIQQVVRGDSAAYFCASSPTRSQPQHFGDGTRLSIL.

This chain connects TRBV2 to TRBJ2-2, with a possible D match to TRBD2 (5 bases). Trimming pared 6 bases from V and 3 bases from J, leaving 5 bases between. CDR1 is SNHLY, CDR2 FYNNEI, per germline. The CDR3 sequence is 12 residues long. The CDR3 reads CASRGDTGELFF. In DNA form, the CDR3 reads TGTGCCAGCAGGGGAGACACCGGGGAGCTGTTTTTT.

The chain combines TRBV5-6 with TRBJ1-2; tentatively, D is TRBD1 (5 bases). Trimming shortened V by 3 bases and J by 4 bases, and 16 bases separated the two germline ends. The CDR3 extends over 15 amino acids. Germline CDR1 reads SGHDT; CDR2 reads YYEEEE. Here the CDR3 DNA reads TGTGCCAGCAGCTCAATCCATAGGGGATTCTATGGCTACACCTTC. Its protein is CASSSIHRGFYGYTF.

Of note for this clone: The sample carries other DNA sequences with the same CDR3. V gene TRBV19 combines with J gene TRBJ2-1, with 7 bases fitting TRBD2. CDR3 length equals 15 residues. Trimming cost V 1 base and J 2 bases; bases outside gene matches: 2. Germline V gives CDR1 LNHDA, CDR2 SQIVND (reference sequence). CDR3 amino acids: CASSIAGGTYNEQFF. CDR3 DNA: TGTGCCAGTAGTATAGCGGGGGGAACCTACAATGAGCAGTTCTTC.